Following are 2 T cell receptor beta chains from one sample sequenced in a study of T-cell reconstitution after alpha-beta-depleted transplantation in children. Molecular barcoding with unique molecular identifiers was used for the TCRbeta library. Each CDR3 protein is one row after TCRdb ran MiXCR on the PCR reads. The sample includes about 610,000 distinct CDR3 sequences, 10% to 13% seen only once; the top ten take approximately 4.1%. The source was PBMCs from the stem cell graft donor, collected from the stem cell graft. The receptor source for this set is a human donor who donated a stem cell graft to a child with acute myeloid leukemia.

This clonotype appeared a few times. The rearrangement links TRBV20-1 to TRBJ2-1; TRBD2 matches at 12 bases. The germline gives CDR1 DFQATT, CDR2 SNEGSKA (reference sequence). CDR3 length: 14 amino acids. V was pared by 4 bases and J by 9 bases, with 7 bases of the junction left unmatched. The CDR3 here is CSATLAGGPIEQFF. The CDR3 coding sequence is TGCAGTGCTACGCTAGCGGGAGGGCCCATTGAGCAGTTCTTC.

V gene TRBV28 combines with J gene TRBJ2-7; possibly TRBD1 for D (6 bases). The CDR3 is 15 amino acids. Looked up from germline, CDR1 is MDHEN and CDR2 is SYDVKM. The V end lost 5 bases, the J end lost 6 bases, and 20 bases lay between the germline ends. Here the CDR3 reads CASSSYGQGTGEQYF. For the CDR3, the DNA is TGTGCCAGCAGTAGTTATGGGCAGGGGACGGGCGAGCAGTACTTC.